This T cell receptor beta chain originates from a study of blood T cell repertoires in COVID-19. Only in-frame clones appear in the TCRdb table, and some are missing; sequencing was by immunoSEQ multiplex PCR. The repertoire holds approximately 330,000 clones, with over 80% as singletons. This CDR3 is built from 15 residues. The germline V gene encodes CDR1 SGDLS and CDR2 YYNGEE. Trimming removed 2 bases at V and 3 bases at J, with 12 bases between. The specimen was peripheral blood. This receptor was taken from a man aged 30 to 39 with COVID-19, enrolled during active disease. The chain couples TRBV9 to TRBJ1-3; D perhaps matches TRBD1 (6 bases). CDR3 DNA: TGTGCCAGCAGCGTTACAGGGACCGTTGGAAACACCATATATTTT. Protein: CASSVTGTVGNTIYF. Drawing the rest from reference TRBV9 and TRBJ1-3, the complete variable domain is DSGVTQTPKHLITATGQRVTLRCSPRSGDLSVYWYQQSLDQGLQFLIQYYNGEERAKGNILERFSAQQFPDLHSELNLSSLELGDSALYFCASSVTGTVGNTIYFGEGSWLTVV.